The rows below give T cell receptor beta chains drawn from one sample of a study of CD8 T cells in ankylosing spondylitis. TCRdb re-called the 5' RACE reads through MiXCR, storing one row per CDR3 protein. Among 250,000 to 400,000 distinct CDR3 sequences listed, more than 9% were seen once. Sequencing was performed on blood, either unsorted or a sorted T cell fraction (not recorded which). These TCRs come from a female donor with ankylosing spondylitis or in good health (not recorded which). The CDR3 runs from the conserved cysteine through the conserved F or W. The D gene is left open where the match is weak. The size field is filled for only some rows; it gives once, few, many or a size class.

J gene,clone size,V gene,CDR3 length,D gene,CDR3 DNA,CDR3 protein
TRBJ2-7,many,TRBV28,12,-,TGTGCCAGCAGTTGGGGTGGGGGCGAGCAGTACTTC,CASSWGGGEQYF
TRBJ2-1,many,TRBV12-3/TRBV12-4,14,-,TGTGCCAGCAGTCCCCAGGAGAGCTACAATGAGCAGTTCTTC,CASSPQESYNEQFF
TRBJ2-3,many,TRBV7-3,15,-,TGTGCCAGCAGCTTAATAAATGGAGGCACAGATACGCAGTATTTT,CASSLINGGTDTQYF
TRBJ2-2,-,TRBV11-2,16,TRBD2,TGTGCCAGCAGCTTAGAGGCGGGAGCAGGGACCGGGGAGCTGTTTTTT,CASSLEAGAGTGELFF
TRBJ2-7,-,TRBV29-1,12,TRBD2,TGCAGCGTTGCCTGGGGGGGGGACGAGCAGTACTTC,CSVAWGGDEQYF
TRBJ2-1,-,TRBV7-8,12,-,TGTGCCAGCAGGGGTCGCGCGGATGAGCAGTTCTTC,CASRGRADEQFF
TRBJ2-3,many,TRBV5-1,14,TRBD1,TGCGCCACCAGAACCGGACAGGGGAAAGATACGCAGTATTTT,CATRTGQGKDTQYF
TRBJ2-5,many,TRBV7-2,17,-,TGTGCCAGCAGCTCGCCCGGGTACGGCAGGACTCAAGAGACCCAGTACTTC,CASSSPGYGRTQETQYF
TRBJ1-4,many,TRBV5-5,15,TRBD1,TGTGCCAGCAGCTGGGACAGGGATTTTGGTGAAAAACTGTTTTTT,CASSWDRDFGEKLFF
TRBJ2-5,many,TRBV12-3/TRBV12-4,12,TRBD1,TGTGCCAGCCCCCGGGACAGGGAGACCCAGTACTTC,CASPRDRETQYF
TRBJ2-1,-,TRBV5-1,12,-,TGCGCCAGCAGCTCAGGGGGGTATGAGCAGTTCTTC,CASSSGGYEQFF
TRBJ2-7,many,TRBV20-1,13,-,TGCAGTGCTGAGCGAGGGACCACCTACGAGCAGTACTTC,CSAERGTTYEQYF
TRBJ2-7,many,TRBV28,17,TRBD1,TGTGCCAGCAGTTCCGACTACTCAGGGGGAAGCTCCTACGAGCAGTACTTC,CASSSDYSGGSSYEQYF
TRBJ1-3,-,TRBV4-1,15,-,TGCGCCAGCAGCCAAGCAGGGATCCCTGGAAACACCATATATTTT,CASSQAGIPGNTIYF
TRBJ1-1,many,TRBV6-6,12,-,TGTGCCAGCAGTATTACGCGGGGAGAAGCTTTCTTT,CASSITRGEAFF
TRBJ1-2,-,TRBV5-1,13,TRBD1,TGCGCCAGCAGCTTCGGGGACAGGGATGGCTACACCTTC,CASSFGDRDGYTF
TRBJ2-7,few,TRBV10-3,14,TRBD2,TGTGCCATCAGTGACGAGCGGGGACTTTACGAGCAGTACTTC,CAISDERGLYEQYF
TRBJ2-3,few,TRBV11-2,15,TRBD2,TGTGCCAGCGCTGAATGGGGGGGAAGCACAGATACGCAGTATTTT,CASAEWGGSTDTQYF
TRBJ2-3,many,TRBV20-1,15,TRBD2,TGCAGTGCTAGAGTGCCGGGACTAGGGACAGATACGCAGTATTTT,CSARVPGLGTDTQYF
TRBJ1-5,many,TRBV20-1,17,TRBD1,TGCAGTGCTAGAGATCCCCAGGGACAGGGGGCGGTTCAGCCCCAGCATTTT,CSARDPQGQGAVQPQHF
TRBJ2-7,many,TRBV9,14,TRBD2,TGTGCCAGCAGCCCATTAGCGGGGGGTAGCGAGCAGTACTTC,CASSPLAGGSEQYF
TRBJ2-1,many,TRBV5-1,15,-,TGCGCCTCCCAGTGGGGGCCAGGGGCTAACAATGAGCAGTTCTTC,CASQWGPGANNEQFF
TRBJ1-2,-,TRBV15,14,-,TGTGCCACCAGCAGAGATCAGGGGCCCTATGGCGACACCTTC,CATSRDQGPYGDTF
TRBJ2-5,-,TRBV20-1,15,-,TGCAGTGTGGTTCCCGGGACACCTTACCAAGAGACCCAGTACTTC,CSVVPGTPYQETQYF
TRBJ2-1,-,TRBV7-9,15,-,TGTGCCAGCAGCTTAGGCCAGGCCGGATACAATGAGCAGTTCTTC,CASSLGQAGYNEQFF
TRBJ1-5,-,TRBV27,15,-,TGTGCCAGCCGCCGGGGGGGAACCTCGCATCAGCCCCAGCATTTT,CASRRGGTSHQPQHF
TRBJ2-7,many,TRBV5-5,13,-,TGTGCCAGCAGCTCGGGACCGGTTTACGAGCAGTACTTC,CASSSGPVYEQYF
TRBJ1-5,few,TRBV11-2,13,-,TGTGCCAGCAGCCAGGAGTACAATCAGCCCCAGCATTTT,CASSQEYNQPQHF
TRBJ2-6,many,TRBV5-1,13,-,TGTGCCAGCAGTCCCTCTGGGGCCAACGTCCTGACTTTC,CASSPSGANVLTF
TRBJ1-5,-,TRBV11-1,18,TRBD1,TGTGCCAGCAGCTTATCTCTTTCCGGGACAGGGTCCAATCAGCCCCAGCATTTT,CASSLSLSGTGSNQPQHF
TRBJ1-1,many,TRBV20-1,14,TRBD1,TGCAGTGCCAGTGTGACAGGGGGAAACACTGAAGCTTTCTTT,CSASVTGGNTEAFF
TRBJ2-7,many,TRBV28,13,TRBD1,TGTGCCAGCAGTTTACCCACAGGGGTCGAGCAGTACTTC,CASSLPTGVEQYF
TRBJ1-6,-,TRBV7-8,15,-,TGTGCCAGCAGCTTAGACCTACCTCGGGGATCACCCCTCCACTTT,CASSLDLPRGSPLHF
TRBJ1-1,many,TRBV20-1,13,-,TGCAGTGCCCGGTCCAGGTTGAACACTGAAGCTTTCTTT,CSARSRLNTEAFF
TRBJ2-1,many,TRBV25-1,16,TRBD1,TGTGCCAGCAGTGAATTTACAGGGGGTTCCTACAATGAGCAGTTCTTC,CASSEFTGGSYNEQFF
TRBJ2-7,-,TRBV20-1,12,-,TGCAGTGCTAAATTCTTAGGCTACGAGCAGTACTTC,CSAKFLGYEQYF
TRBJ2-7,many,TRBV12-3/TRBV12-4,13,-,TGTGCCAGCAGACCCGGGACGGTCTACGAGCAGTACTTC,CASRPGTVYEQYF
TRBJ2-3,many,TRBV28,13,-,TGTGCCAGCAGTTTTAAAGTGCCAGATACGCAGTATTTT,CASSFKVPDTQYF
TRBJ2-2,few,TRBV11-2,15,TRBD1,TGTGCCAGCAGCCCCCCGGGACAGGGCGCCGGGGAGCTGTTTTTT,CASSPPGQGAGELFF
TRBJ2-5,few,TRBV27,11,-,TGTGCCAGCAGCCACGGGGGGACCCAGTACTTC,CASSHGGTQYF
TRBJ1-6,many,TRBV6-2/TRBV6-3,14,-,TGTGCCAGCAGTTACGCCCTGGTCGGGCCAACCCTCCACTTT,CASSYALVGPTLHF
TRBJ2-7,many,TRBV11-2,14,-,TGTGCCAGCAGCTTAGGAAGCGGTGCCTACGAGCAGTACTTC,CASSLGSGAYEQYF
TRBJ1-6,many,TRBV25-1,16,TRBD1,TGTGCCAGCAGTGATCTTGGGACAGTGGGTAATTCACCCCTCCACTTT,CASSDLGTVGNSPLHF
TRBJ1-1,few,TRBV18,15,-,TGTGCCAGCTCACCAGTATCACAGCTGAACACTGAAGCTTTCTTT,CASSPVSQLNTEAFF
TRBJ2-7,many,TRBV6-9,15,TRBD1,TGTGCCAGCAGTTATGGTGGGACAGGGTTTTACGAGCAGTACTTC,CASSYGGTGFYEQYF
TRBJ1-5,many,TRBV12-3/TRBV12-4,17,-,TGTGCCAGCAGTCCCCCCGGACTGGAGCCCTTCAATCAGCCCCAGCATTTT,CASSPPGLEPFNQPQHF
TRBJ1-2,many,TRBV20-1,12,-,TGCAGTGCTAGAGAGGCGGGACATGGCTACACCTTC,CSAREAGHGYTF
TRBJ2-1,once,TRBV19,15,TRBD2,TGTGCCAGTACGAGGACCGGGACTAGCGCCGATGAGCAGTTCTTC,CASTRTGTSADEQFF